This TCR beta chain was observed in a study of identical twins. One entry per CDR3 protein results from TCRdb running MiXCR on the 5' RACE reads. Seen here are a few hundred thousand distinct CDR3 sequences, 9% to 10% observed once, and the top ten hold 3%. The study's findings and limits: Out-of-frame alpha sequences common to twins were enriched for low generation probability. In cord blood, abundant beta clonotypes had fewer insertions; memory showed no trend.

Note on this clonotype: The antigen remains unidentified.

This CDR3 is 17 amino acids long. The V gene end was trimmed by 4 bases and the J gene end by 3 bases; junction bases not matched to a gene: 7. Germline assignment: CDR1 SGHTA and CDR2 FQGNSA. The sample was also linked to a second study, of yellow fever vaccine responses in identical twins.

Sequencing used PBMCs. The origin of this receptor is a woman younger than 30 in good health. The chain employs TRBV7-2 and TRBJ2-3; 13 bases map to TRBD2. The chain's CDR3 is CASSWTTSGRSTDTQYF. The CDR3 nucleotides read TGTGCCAGCAGCTGGACGACTAGCGGGAGGTCGACAGATACGCAGTATTTT.